This TCR beta chain was documented in a study of cytomegalovirus exposure and HLA in healthy donors. This CDR3 has 16 amino acids. Germline V lookup: CDR1 MDHEN, CDR2 SYDVKM. With 8 bases removed from V and 7 bases from J, the gap between germline ends came to 21 bases. PCR primers comprised 60 Vbeta and 13 Jbeta primers. Assay: immunoSEQ multiplex PCR; the TCRdb copy retains only in-frame clones and omits some. The table includes about 95,000 clones, 60% to 85% detected once. About this clone: Its antigen is unknown.

Study results and caveats: A later analysis reported that several of the most significant clusters appeared to be linked to common viral pathogens, among them Epstein-Barr virus. Across donors, most TCRs were seen rarely, yet some public ones were widespread. The study put around 180 TCR beta chains on its list as cytomegalovirus-associated. Sequencing likely generated an artifact that appeared as a cluster of highly shared sequence variants.

The sample was PBMCs. This rearrangement joins TRBV28 to TRBJ1-6, with D perhaps matching TRBD1 (6 bases). This receptor was identified in a woman aged 40 to 50 in good health and CMV-seronegative. CDR3 sequence: CASLNSRGGLNSPLHF. As DNA, the CDR3 is TGTGCCAGCCTGAATTCGCGAGGGGGATTGAATTCACCCCTCCACTTT.